The source of this TCR beta chain is a study of T cells in Graves' hyperthyroidism and ophthalmopathy. Study conclusions and caveats: The model made its ophthalmopathy prediction, and onset followed a median about 6.8 months later.

This clonotype appeared many times. Its antigen is undetermined. TCR beta CDR3 sequences were amplified from RNA transcripts. With the HTBI primer set, the TCR CDR3 went through a first round of RT-PCR. TCRdb reprocessed the multiplex PCR reads via MiXCR and lists one record per CDR3 protein. The repertoire holds about 400,000 distinct CDR3 sequences, with 14% as singletons. Reasons for excluding patients were uncontrolled infection, other autoimmune disease, pregnancy or lactation. Roughly 10 ml of fresh peripheral blood supplied the PBMCs. Sequencing used blood. The clonotype originates from a woman under 40 with Graves' ophthalmopathy.

The CDR3 DNA follows: TGTGCCAGCAGTTGGGGGGGACAAAGGTACGAGCAGTACTTC. Amino acid sequence: CASSWGGQRYEQYF. The gene calls are TRBV12-3 or TRBV12-4 and TRBJ2-7, with D possibly matching TRBD2 (7 bases). The CDR3 spans 14 residues. Trimming cost V 4 bases and J 4 bases, with 14 bases left between them.